This record covers a single T cell receptor (beta chain). Its antigen remains unidentified. This PCR relied on a set of 60 Vbeta primers and 13 Jbeta primers. Some clones are missing from TCRdb's copy, which holds only in-frame ones; the method was immunoSEQ multiplex PCR. The sample lists some 190,000 clones, around 75% seen once, with 1.5% to 2% in the top ten. This entry comes from a study of cytomegalovirus exposure and HLA in healthy donors. Turning to the study itself: Of around 400 genotyped donors, roughly 76% grouped in the Caucasian-associated ancestry cluster. General study findings and limits: Previously analyzed data showed that most TCR beta V segments were productive at a frequency of about 90% or about 30%. In vitro assays verified that three CMV-associated chains recognized CMV antigens specifically. Roughly uniform depth of sequencing across donors was assumed in presence/absence analyses.

CDR1 SGHVS and CDR2 FNYEAQ come from the germline V gene. V was cut by 5 bases and J by 5 bases, with 16 bases left in between. There are 15 residues in the CDR3. The source material was PBMCs. The J gene is TRBJ1-3, the V gene TRBV7-6; D is perhaps TRBD1 (6 bases). The sequence was obtained from a woman aged 45-65 years in good health and CMV-seronegative. CDR3 region: CASSRRDTERNTIYF. In DNA form, the CDR3 reads TGTGCCAGCAGCCGCCGGGACACCGAAAGAAACACCATATATTTT.